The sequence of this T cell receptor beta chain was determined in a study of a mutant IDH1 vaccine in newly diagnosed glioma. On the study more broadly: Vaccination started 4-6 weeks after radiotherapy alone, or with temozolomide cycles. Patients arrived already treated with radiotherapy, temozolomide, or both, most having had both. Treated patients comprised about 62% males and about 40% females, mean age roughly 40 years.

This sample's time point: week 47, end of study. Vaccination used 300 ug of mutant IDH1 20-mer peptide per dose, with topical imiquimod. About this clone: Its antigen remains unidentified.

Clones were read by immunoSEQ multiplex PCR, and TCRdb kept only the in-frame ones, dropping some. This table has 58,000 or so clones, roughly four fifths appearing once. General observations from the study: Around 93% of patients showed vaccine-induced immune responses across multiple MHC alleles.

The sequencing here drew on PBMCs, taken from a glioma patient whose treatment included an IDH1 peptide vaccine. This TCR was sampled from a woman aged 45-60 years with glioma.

The CDR3, as DNA: TGTGCCAGCAGCTTGGTAGAGGCAGGGAGAGGCTATGGCTACACCTTC. Encoded protein: CASSLVEAGRGYGYTF. This chain joins TRBV5-6 and TRBJ1-2; possible D gene TRBD1, 5 bases. Trimming pared 0 bases from V and 4 bases from J, leaving 16 bases between. The CDR3 is made up of 16 amino acids. Germline lookup yields CDR1 SGHDT and CDR2 YYEEEE.